This is a list of T cell receptor beta chains from one sample in a study of cytomegalovirus exposure and HLA in healthy donors. Data came from immunoSEQ multiplex PCR; TCRdb stores just in-frame clones and leaves some out. There are 110,000 to 150,000 clones in the sample; about 94% occur only once, and 1.8% lies in the top ten. Sample: PBMCs. These receptors were taken from a young man in good health and CMV-seropositive. Each CDR3 is given without its conserved first and last residue. Each record gives: J gene, V gene, CDR3 protein.

j_gene: TRBJ1-2
v_gene: TRBV2
CDR3aa: ASSTESLEKYGYT

j_gene: TRBJ1-3
v_gene: TRBV10-3
CDR3aa: AISAGAGNTIY

j_gene: TRBJ2-7
v_gene: TRBV6-1
CDR3aa: ASSEAGLAPYEQY

j_gene: TRBJ1-4
v_gene: TRBV11-2
CDR3aa: ASSLRGQGANEKLF

j_gene: TRBJ2-3
v_gene: TRBV27
CDR3aa: ASSSATLSTQY

j_gene: TRBJ2-5
v_gene: TRBV7-3
CDR3aa: ASSLSGRGETQY

j_gene: TRBJ1-3
v_gene: TRBV5-1
CDR3aa: ASSFQGAGNTIY

j_gene: TRBJ2-3
v_gene: TRBV10-2
CDR3aa: ASSEPPWTSQNLDTQY

j_gene: TRBJ1-2
v_gene: TRBV28
CDR3aa: ATPAGTGHYGYT

j_gene: TRBJ2-7
v_gene: TRBV2
CDR3aa: ASSALAVWNEQY

j_gene: TRBJ1-2
v_gene: TRBV4-1
CDR3aa: ASRSGRDGYT

j_gene: TRBJ2-7
v_gene: TRBV28
CDR3aa: ASSFRTGVIYEQY

j_gene: TRBJ2-2
v_gene: TRBV2
CDR3aa: ASSDLVAGVGDTGELF

j_gene: TRBJ2-7
v_gene: TRBV7-2
CDR3aa: ASSLDPRGVEQY

j_gene: TRBJ1-2
v_gene: TRBV19
CDR3aa: ASSIQTGGMYGYT

j_gene: TRBJ2-5
v_gene: TRBV6-6
CDR3aa: ASSYIGRETQY

j_gene: TRBJ2-7
v_gene: TRBV18
CDR3aa: ASSPGSNSYEQY

j_gene: TRBJ2-7
v_gene: TRBV11-2
CDR3aa: ASSWSGSSYEQY

j_gene: TRBJ1-2
v_gene: TRBV6-5
CDR3aa: ASSYSPGSDYGYT

j_gene: TRBJ2-5
v_gene: TRBV5-4
CDR3aa: ASSSPADSKETQY

j_gene: TRBJ1-1
v_gene: TRBV5-1
CDR3aa: ASYEGGRPTEAF

j_gene: TRBJ1-1
v_gene: TRBV2
CDR3aa: ASKNRARQAEAF

j_gene: TRBJ2-7
v_gene: TRBV4-1
CDR3aa: ASSQKQAESYEQY

j_gene: TRBJ2-1
v_gene: TRBV7-9
CDR3aa: ASSLEGGDLINEQF

j_gene: TRBJ2-1
v_gene: TRBV18
CDR3aa: ASSPPTGGQPF

j_gene: TRBJ2-7
v_gene: TRBV6-1
CDR3aa: ASSEIGRVGYEQY

j_gene: TRBJ2-5
v_gene: TRBV23-1
CDR3aa: ASSHEAPDEETQY

j_gene: TRBJ2-7
v_gene: TRBV30
CDR3aa: AWSTGLAAYEQY

j_gene: TRBJ1-3
v_gene: TRBV5-1
CDR3aa: ASSLLWTGKAGNTIY

j_gene: TRBJ2-7
v_gene: TRBV28
CDR3aa: ASSFPGSSEQY

j_gene: TRBJ1-1
v_gene: TRBV28
CDR3aa: ASSLQYTEAF

j_gene: TRBJ1-6
v_gene: TRBV5-5
CDR3aa: ASSLGSKTDSPLH

j_gene: TRBJ2-5
v_gene: TRBV27
CDR3aa: ASTQQGRLGTQY

j_gene: TRBJ2-7
v_gene: TRBV11-3
CDR3aa: ASSPGFGSYEQY

j_gene: TRBJ2-3
v_gene: TRBV27
CDR3aa: ASSLRGWGLAGTDTQY

j_gene: TRBJ2-7
v_gene: TRBV7-8
CDR3aa: ASSRIGRGIYEQY

j_gene: TRBJ2-1
v_gene: TRBV5-1
CDR3aa: ASRTSGTLNEQF

j_gene: TRBJ1-1
v_gene: TRBV28
CDR3aa: ASTLSWETEAF

j_gene: TRBJ1-5
v_gene: TRBV27
CDR3aa: ASSLWGTGNQPQH

j_gene: TRBJ2-1
v_gene: TRBV27
CDR3aa: ASSLSRTSYNEQF

j_gene: TRBJ2-5
v_gene: TRBV11-3
CDR3aa: ASSSNTLETQY

j_gene: TRBJ1-2
v_gene: TRBV5-1
CDR3aa: ASSSMPRYGYT

j_gene: TRBJ2-7
v_gene: TRBV5-1
CDR3aa: ASSLEAQGLPPYEQY

j_gene: TRBJ2-4
v_gene: TRBV18
CDR3aa: ASSPVGGLAGSPRVH

j_gene: TRBJ2-5
v_gene: TRBV7-2
CDR3aa: ASSSTGGVSETQY

j_gene: TRBJ2-7
v_gene: TRBV10-3
CDR3aa: AISESTVGFDTQY

j_gene: TRBJ2-1
v_gene: TRBV5-4
CDR3aa: ASSLAGDGGGEQF

j_gene: TRBJ1-1
v_gene: TRBV5-5
CDR3aa: ASNRQANTEAF

j_gene: TRBJ2-7
v_gene: TRBV7-9
CDR3aa: ASSLVQDSYEQY

j_gene: TRBJ2-3
v_gene: TRBV5-1
CDR3aa: ASSLIRGGLAGRTDTQY